Below, 25 T cell receptor beta chains from the same sample are listed, as sequenced in a study of beta chain features in type 1 diabetes listed by TCRdb under 2018. Library construction relied on the immunoSEQ multiplex PCR assay. The High Capacity cDNA Reverse Transcription Kit was used to reverse transcribe all of the isolated RNA, meaning that expressed TCRB transcripts were what got sequenced. The table comes from immuneACCESS by way of TCRdb, which keeps in-frame sequences with V and J called. Part of the clones is missing from these tables; in studies checked, under half for an unresolved V gene and the rest for unknown reasons. This sample gives fewer than 550,000 clones in total; more than 9.5% of them show up just once. The top ten constitute more than 0.045% of the sample. Sequencing used naive CD4+ T cells from blood. The meaning of the sample's cell subset or site label: true naive CD4+ T cells. Receptors were obtained from a woman in her late teens or twenties in good health.

Note on this clone: In the same sample, other DNA sequences code for this CDR3. This CDR3 is CSVGVVDRPYEQYF. The CDR3, as DNA: TGCAGCGTTGGAGTCGTAGACAGGCCCTACGAGCAGTACTTC. J is TRBJ2-7 and V is TRBV29-1, with D maybe TRBD1 (6 bases). CDR1 SQVTM and CDR2 ANQGSEA come from the germline V gene. The V and J ends lost 4 bases and 2 bases respectively, with 15 bases between them. CDR3 size: 14 residues.

In its sample, this clone was seen many times. This sequence joins TRBV23-1 and TRBJ2-5, with D tentatively TRBD1 (6 bases). TRBV23-1 is marked as an open reading frame, function uncertain. This CDR3 is 15 amino acids long. V lost 0 bases and J lost 2, with 10 bases in between. In nucleotides, the CDR3 is TGCGCCAGCAGTCAATCTAGGCAGGGGCAAGAGACCCAGTACTTC. It translates to CASSQSRQGQETQYF.

The V gene is TRBV7-9, the J gene TRBJ2-7, with TRBD1 matching over 7 bases. Trimming removed 2 bases from V and 0 bases from J; junction bases left unmatched: 1. Germline lookup yields CDR1 SEHNR and CDR2 FQNEAQ (reference sequence). This CDR3 contains 14 residues. In DNA, the CDR3 is TGTGCCAGCAGCTTAACAGGGGACTCCTACGAGCAGTACTTC. It is translated as CASSLTGDSYEQYF.

V usage is TRBV9 and J usage is TRBJ2-7; 7 nucleotides align to TRBD1. J gave up 3 bases and V 1 base, and 4 bases lay outside the gene matches. CDR3 length: 14 residues. The germline V gene has CDR1 SGDLS and CDR2 YYNGEE. CDR3 amino acids: CASSVSDRVYEQYF. The CDR3 DNA sequence: TGTGCCAGCAGCGTAAGTGACAGGGTCTACGAGCAGTACTTC.

V gene TRBV2 combines with J gene TRBJ2-7; the D gene could be TRBD1 or TRBD2 (5 bases each). The CDR3 is 15 residues long. The ends were cut back, 6 bases at V and 6 bases at J, with 21 bases in the middle. Germline CDR1 is SNHLY and CDR2 is FYNNEI. CDR3 amino acids: CASRTYGTSNVEQYV. The CDR3 nucleotides are TGTGCCAGCAGAACCTACGGGACCTCGAACGTCGAGCAGTACGTC.

This clone was found a few times. This chain links TRBV9 with TRBJ2-7, with 9 bases fitting TRBD2. The germline CDR1 and CDR2 sequences are SGDLS and YYNGEE. Trimming cost V 0 bases and J 3 bases; bases outside gene matches: 4. The CDR3 runs to 15 residues. The CDR3 reads CASSVELAGYYEQYF. In nucleotides, the CDR3 is TGTGCCAGCAGCGTAGAGCTAGCGGGATACTACGAGCAGTACTTC. Using reference TRBV9 and TRBJ2-7 for the parts outside the CDR3, the full variable domain is DSGVTQTPKHLITATGQRVTLRCSPRSGDLSVYWYQQSLDQGLQFLIQYYNGEERAKGNILERFSAQQFPDLHSELNLSSLELGDSALYFCASSVELAGYYEQYFGPGTRLTVT.

This clone was observed a handful of times. The J gene is TRBJ2-7, the V gene TRBV29-1; perhaps TRBD1 as D (5 bases). V lost 7 bases, J lost 2 bases, and 24 bases lay in between. CDR1 is SQVTM and CDR2 is ANQGSEA in the germline V gene. The CDR3 has 16 amino acids. The CDR3 here is CSATPAGATRTYEQYF. CDR3 bases: TGCAGCGCAACACCCGCTGGGGCTACCCGGACCTACGAGCAGTACTTC.

This clone occurred a few times. This rearrangement joins TRBV6-6 to TRBJ2-3; D is unclear. CDR1 MNHNY and CDR2 SVGAGI come from the germline V gene (reference sequence). Trimming removed 2 bases from V and 1 base from J, with 10 bases in between. The CDR3 contains 15 residues. The CDR3 region is CASSYGGKGTDTQYF. The CDR3 coding sequence is TGTGCCAGCAGTTACGGTGGGAAGGGCACAGATACGCAGTATTTT.

This clone has a handful of counts. This sequence joins TRBV18 and TRBJ2-3, with 7 bases that match TRBD2. The length of the CDR3 is 12 residues. Unmatched junction bases numbered 3, after V lost 1 base and J lost 11 bases. Germline V lookup: CDR1 KGHSH, CDR2 LQKENI. Written as DNA, the CDR3 is TGTGCCAGCTCACCACAGGGGAGGGAGCAGTATTTT. Its protein product is CASSPQGREQYF. Together with reference TRBV18 and TRBJ2-3, the CDR3 gives the full variable domain: NAGVMQNPRHLVRRRGQEARLRCSPMKGHSHVYWYRQLPEEGLKFMVYLQKENIIDESGMPKERFSAEFPKEGPSILRIQQVVRGDSAAYFCASSPQGREQYFGPGTRLTVL.

The chain has TRBV30 and TRBJ2-5; D possibly corresponds to TRBD2 (5 bases). Germline V gene lookup returns CDR1 GTSNPN and CDR2 SVGIG (reference sequence). V shed 0 bases and J shed 5 bases, with 13 bases lying between them. The CDR3 loop spans 14 amino acids. The CDR3 coding sequence is TGTGCCTGGAGTGTATCCCCGGGAATGGAGACCCAGTACTTC. Encoded protein: CAWSVSPGMETQYF.

The J gene is TRBJ2-7, the V gene TRBV6-1; no reliable D call. Germline V CDR1 and CDR2: MNHNS, SASEGT. The ends were cut back, 5 bases at V and 6 bases at J, with 20 bases in the middle. The CDR3 is made up of 15 amino acids. CDR3: CASSPTVGSWSEQYF. The CDR3 region has the DNA TGTGCCAGCAGTCCCACCGTGGGCAGTTGGAGCGAGCAGTACTTC.

On this clone: Other nucleotide sequences in the sample specify the same CDR3. The chain links TRBV29-1 to TRBJ1-2; D ambiguous. Germline CDR1 is SQVTM and CDR2 is ANQGSEA. The CDR3 runs to 10 residues. V lost 2 bases and J lost 4, with 2 bases in between. CDR3 residues: CSVESYGYTF. CDR3 sequence (DNA): TGCAGCGTTGAATCCTATGGCTACACCTTC.

The table lists this clone with a few counts. V gene TRBV5-1 combines with J gene TRBJ2-3, with 8 bases aligning to TRBD2. Germline values: CDR1 SGHRS, CDR2 YFSETQ. Trimming cost V 4 bases and J 6 bases; bases outside gene matches: 13. The CDR3 consists of 16 residues. The CDR3 sequence: CASSHMDSGTSDTQYF. Here the CDR3 DNA reads TGCGCCAGCAGCCACATGGATAGCGGGACATCGGATACGCAGTATTTT.

This clone has more than one count but fewer than ten. V is TRBV4-1 and J is TRBJ1-2; D possibly corresponds to TRBD1 (5 bases). The germline CDR1 and CDR2 sequences are MGHRA and YSYEKL. This CDR3 is built from 15 residues. V lost 0 bases to trimming and J lost 0 bases, with 8 bases between them. The CDR3 nucleotides are TGCGCCAGCAGCCAAGATCGGGACTCTAACTATGGCTACACCTTC. Amino acid sequence: CASSQDRDSNYGYTF.

The chain links TRBV6-5 to TRBJ1-2; D unresolved. The CDR3 extends over 12 amino acids. With 6 bases removed from V and 1 base from J, the gap between germline ends came to 6 bases. CDR1 and CDR2 (germline): MNHEY, SVGAGI. The CDR3 loop reads CASSPLNYGYTF. CDR3 sequence (DNA): TGTGCCAGCAGCCCACTTAACTATGGCTACACCTTC.

The CDR3 is CASSQDYKGPEETQYF. The CDR3 bases are TGCGCCAGCAGCCAAGATTATAAGGGGCCCGAAGAGACCCAGTACTTC. The rearrangement links TRBV4-3 to TRBJ2-5, with D tentatively TRBD1 (5 bases). This CDR3 has 16 residues. Germline CDR1 is LGHNA and CDR2 is YSLEER. The V and J ends lost 0 bases and 3 bases respectively, with 14 bases between them.

This rearrangement joins TRBV15 to TRBJ2-1; D is undetermined. CDR3 length: 16 residues. CDR1 and CDR2 from the germline V gene are LNHNV and YYDKDF (reference sequence). The V and J ends lost 0 bases and 2 bases respectively, with 11 bases between them. CDR3 in DNA: TGTGCCACCAGCAGAGATAGGAGCCAGCCCTACAATGAGCAGTTCTTC. It is translated as CATSRDRSQPYNEQFF.

The chain is built from TRBV4-3 and TRBJ2-7, with 11 bases identical to TRBD1. The V gene's germline CDR1 is LGHNA and CDR2 YSLEER. The V gene end was trimmed by 3 bases and the J gene end by 5 bases; junction bases not matched to a gene: 3. The CDR3 extends over 14 amino acids. The CDR3 nucleotides are TGCGCCAGCAGCCACCGGGACAGGGGGGACGAGCAGTACTTC. Residues: CASSHRDRGDEQYF.

This clone was counted between two and nine times. This chain connects TRBV7-9 to TRBJ2-1; 7 nucleotides line up with TRBD1. Germline V lookup: CDR1 SEHNR, CDR2 FQNEAQ (reference sequence). The CDR3 spans 18 residues. V lost 2 bases, J lost 2 bases, and 12 bases stayed unmatched. DNA for the CDR3: TGTGCCAGCAGCTTATTTCTGCGGGCAGGGGGTGCCTACAATGAGCAGTTCTTC. Translated, it gives CASSLFLRAGGAYNEQFF.

This clone showed up just a few times. The chain has TRBV5-1 and TRBJ2-1; the D is unclear. This CDR3 region has 16 residues. Germline V gene lookup returns CDR1 SGHRS and CDR2 YFSETQ. V dropped 4 bases and J dropped 0 bases, with 14 bases sitting between them. CDR3 in amino acids: CASSRVPESSYNEQFF. The CDR3 coding sequence is TGCGCCAGCAGCCGGGTCCCAGAGAGCTCCTACAATGAGCAGTTCTTC.

This clone showed up just a few times. This chain uses TRBV18 with TRBJ1-2; D gene uncertain. The CDR3 is 15 residues long. Germline CDR1 KGHSH, CDR2 LQKENI. V lost 2 bases and J 8 bases, leaving 18 bases between the germline ends. In DNA, the CDR3 is TGTGCCAGCTCACCAGCTCCCACGAGGGAAGGGGGCTACACCTTC. Protein sequence: CASSPAPTREGGYTF.

This clone was seen only a few times. V and J are TRBV29-1 and TRBJ1-1, with a weak D call TRBD1 (5 bases). From germline, CDR1 is SQVTM and CDR2 ANQGSEA. Trimming left V 5 bases short and J 1 base short, with 11 bases between. This CDR3 has 13 residues. The CDR3 reads CSVRQTQNTEAFF. CDR3 bases: TGCAGCGTTAGACAGACACAGAACACTGAAGCTTTCTTT.

This clone was recorded a few times. The same CDR3 arises from other DNA sequences in this sample as well. The V and J genes are TRBV7-2 and TRBJ2-6; TRBD1 agrees at 7 bases. The CDR3 consists of 15 residues. V was clipped by 6 bases and J by 2 bases; unmatched bases: 4. CDR1 and CDR2 from the germline V gene are SGHTA and FQGNSA. The CDR3 DNA is TGTGCCAGCAGTTCCAGGGGGACTGGGGCCAACGTCCTGACTTTC. It is translated as CASSSRGTGANVLTF.

This clone has more than one count but fewer than ten. The rearrangement links TRBV7-9 to TRBJ2-2, with D perhaps TRBD2 (6 bases). Germline V gene data show CDR1 as SEHNR and CDR2 as FQNEAQ (reference sequence). The CDR3 extends over 15 amino acids. The germline V and J ends were trimmed by 5 bases and 6 bases, with 16 bases remaining between them. The CDR3 region is CASSLRRGEAGELFF. The CDR3 DNA follows: TGTGCCAGCAGCCTCAGGCGCGGGGAGGCCGGGGAGCTGTTTTTT.

This clone came up a few times. The chain carries TRBV11-1 and TRBJ2-1, with TRBD1 matching over 11 bases. The ends lost 7 bases at V and 8 bases at J; junction bases unmatched: 7. Looked up from germline, CDR1 is SGHAT and CDR2 is FQDESV (reference sequence). CDR3 size: 14 residues. As DNA, the CDR3 is TGTGCCAGCATCCCCCGGGACAGGGGGGATGAGCAGTTCTTC. It specifies CASIPRDRGDEQFF.